These 24 T cell receptor beta chains share one sample of origin, sequenced in a study of cytomegalovirus exposure and HLA in healthy donors. With 60 Vbeta and 13 Jbeta primers, the PCR was carried out. Some clones are missing from TCRdb's copy, which holds only in-frame ones; the method was immunoSEQ multiplex PCR. Of 150,000 or so clones in the sample, around 80% are singletons; the top ten hold about 3.5%. Sequencing was done on a sample of PBMCs. These receptors were collected from a man aged 40-50 years in good health and CMV-seronegative.

The chain recombines TRBV7-9 with TRBJ2-4, with 9 bases aligning to TRBD1. The germline CDR1 and CDR2 sequences are SEHNR and FQNEAQ (reference sequence). This CDR3 contains 14 residues. V trimming: 4 bases; J trimming: 6 bases; junction bases outside the gene matches: 4. CDR3 nucleotides: TGTGCCAGCAGCTCCGGGACAGGGACAAACATTCAGTACTTC. Residues: CASSSGTGTNIQYF. The whole variable domain, filled in from reference TRBV7-9 and TRBJ2-4, reads DTGVSQNPRHKITKRGQNVTFRCDPISEHNRLYWYRQTLGQGPEFLTYFQNEAQLEKSRLLSDRFSAERPKGSFSTLEIQRTEQGDSAMYLCASSSGTGTNIQYFGAGTRLSVL.

V and J are TRBV6-6 and TRBJ2-5; 8 nucleotides align to TRBD2. CDR1 and CDR2 (germline): MNHNY, SVGAGI (reference sequence). There are 16 residues in the CDR3. V lost 5 bases to trimming and J lost 2 bases; unmatched junction nucleotides: 10. The CDR3 sequence: CASSPGAAGVQETQYF. Here the CDR3 DNA reads TGTGCCAGCAGTCCGGGGGCAGCGGGGGTACAAGAGACCCAGTACTTC.

V and J are TRBV10-2 and TRBJ2-7, with D tentatively TRBD1 (6 bases). Germline values: CDR1 WSHSY, CDR2 SAAADI. The CDR3 totals 14 residues. Trimming cost V 7 bases and J 4 bases, with 17 bases left between them. Here the CDR3 reads CASTLTRDTYEQYF. In DNA form, the CDR3 reads TGCGCCAGCACCTTAACCCGGGACACTTACGAGCAGTACTTC.

The J gene is TRBJ2-7, the V gene TRBV5-6, with TRBD2 matching over 7 bases. Germline CDR1 is SGHDT and CDR2 is YYEEEE. This CDR3 has 15 amino acids. Trimming at V came to 6 bases and at J to 0 bases, leaving 9 bases not matched to a gene. CDR3 DNA sequence: TGTGCCAGCATCTACCGGGGACTATCCTCCTACGAGCAGTACTTC. Its translation: CASIYRGLSSYEQYF.

Concerning this clone: One end of the junction varies from germline; a read error may be responsible. The CDR3 protein is CASRIDGQGGTEAFF. CDR3 nucleotide sequence: TGTGCCAGTAGGATAGACGGACAGGGCGGCACTGAAGCTTTCTTT. V usage is TRBV19 and J usage is TRBJ1-1, with TRBD1 matching 8 bases. In germline, CDR1 is LNHDA, CDR2 SQIVND (reference sequence). The CDR3 spans 15 residues.

The chain is built from TRBV5-1 and TRBJ1-1; D possibly corresponds to TRBD1 (5 bases). V lost 0 bases, J lost 1 base, and 7 bases lay in between. The CDR3 has 14 amino acids. Germline-derived CDR1 and CDR2 are SGHRS and YFSETQ. CDR3 sequence: CASSLARANTEAFF. The CDR3 DNA reads as TGCGCCAGCAGCTTGGCCAGGGCGAACACTGAAGCTTTCTTT. The full variable domain, its missing parts supplied by reference TRBV5-1 and TRBJ1-1, is KAGVTQTPRYLIKTRGQQVTLSCSPISGHRSVSWYQQTPGQGLQFLFEYFSETQRNKGNFPGRFSGRQFSNSRSEMNVSTLELGDSALYLCASSLARANTEAFFGQGTRLTVV.

The chain carries TRBV19 and TRBJ1-6; D is unresolved. CDR1 is LNHDA and CDR2 is SQIVND in the germline V gene (reference sequence). This CDR3 has 18 amino acids. Deletions cut 0 bases from V and 4 bases from J, with 16 bases between. The CDR3 DNA reads TGTGCCAGTAGTATAGATCCCCGCAGGATCGGTTATAATTCACCCCTCCACTTT. Translated, it gives CASSIDPRRIGYNSPLHF.

The CDR3 protein is CASSDRGRSTDTQYF. The DNA for the CDR3 is TGTGCCAGCAGCGACAGGGGAAGGAGCACAGATACGCAGTATTTT. The chain combines TRBV25-1 with TRBJ2-3, with TRBD1 identical over 8 bases. Unmatched junction bases numbered 5, after V lost 6 bases and J lost 0 bases. This CDR3 comprises 15 residues. The germline CDR1 and CDR2 sequences are MGHDK and SYGVNS.

The chain has TRBV27 and TRBJ2-5; TRBD1 matches 10 bases. J lost 3 bases, V lost 5 bases, and 6 bases had no gene match. In germline, CDR1 is MNHEY, CDR2 SMNVEV (reference sequence). The CDR3 loop spans 15 amino acids. The CDR3 DNA follows: TGTGCCAGCAGTACTGTTGGGACAGGGGAAGAGACCCAGTACTTC. It codes for CASSTVGTGEETQYF.

The chain recombines TRBV5-8 with TRBJ1-6; D is unresolved. Trimming removed 0 bases from V and 10 bases from J, with 11 bases in between. Looked up from germline, CDR1 is SGHTS and CDR2 is YDEGEE. The CDR3 runs to 14 residues. CDR3 sequence reads: CASSLALRVSPLHF. CDR3 nucleotide sequence: TGTGCCAGCAGCTTGGCCCTCCGGGTCTCACCCCTCCACTTT.

The gene calls are TRBV2 and TRBJ1-1; no clear D gene. There are 11 residues in the CDR3. Germline V gene data show CDR1 as SNHLY and CDR2 as FYNNEI. CDR3 DNA sequence: TGTGTTACTAAGGTGAACACTGAAGCTTTCTTT. This translates into CVTKVNTEAFF.

The chain recombines TRBV5-6 with TRBJ2-5; maybe TRBD1 (5 bases). V dropped 4 bases and J dropped 7 bases, with 23 bases sitting between them. The germline V gene encodes CDR1 SGHDT and CDR2 YYEEEE. The CDR3 sequence is 16 residues long. The CDR3 reads CASSPDPGNTRLTQYF. CDR3 DNA sequence: TGTGCCAGCAGCCCGGACCCAGGGAACACAAGATTGACCCAGTACTTC.

A single count supports this clone. V is TRBV11-3 and J is TRBJ1-1; D is uncertain. The V gene lost 2 bases and the J gene lost 6 bases, with 22 bases spanning the gap. In germline, CDR1 is SGHNT, CDR2 YENEEA. There are 17 residues in the CDR3. The CDR3 bases are TGTGCCAGCAGCTTAAACTATAGGCAGCCGACTGTGGCTGAAGCTTTCTTT. This codes for CASSLNYRQPTVAEAFF.

The chain carries TRBV7-9 and TRBJ2-7, with 9 bases aligning to TRBD2. In germline, CDR1 is SEHNR, CDR2 FQNEAQ (reference sequence). Trimming at V came to 7 bases and at J to 7 bases, leaving 14 bases not matched to a gene. The CDR3 is 15 residues long. The CDR3 reads CASTPLAGALSEQYF. As DNA, the CDR3 is TGTGCCAGCACCCCGTTAGCGGGGGCCCTTTCGGAGCAGTACTTC. Full variable domain (remainder filled in from reference TRBV7-9 and TRBJ2-7): DTGVSQNPRHKITKRGQNVTFRCDPISEHNRLYWYRQTLGQGPEFLTYFQNEAQLEKSRLLSDRFSAERPKGSFSTLEIQRTEQGDSAMYLCASTPLAGALSEQYFGPGTRLTVT.

This rearrangement joins TRBV7-3 to TRBJ1-1; 9 bases line up with TRBD1. Per the germline V gene, CDR1 is SGHTA and CDR2 is FQGTGA. CDR3 size: 16 residues. Trimming at V came to 0 bases and at J to 6 bases, leaving 8 bases not matched to a gene. The CDR3 nucleotides read TGTGCCAGCAGCTTAACGTCACAGGGGGCCGATTCTGAAGCTTTCTTT. Translated, it gives CASSLTSQGADSEAFF. Filled out from reference TRBV7-3 and TRBJ1-1, the complete variable domain reads GAGVSQTPSNKVTEKGKYVELRCDPISGHTALYWYRQSLGQGPEFLIYFQGTGAADDSGLPNDRFFAVRPEGSVSTLKIQRTERGDSAVYLCASSLTSQGADSEAFFGQGTRLTVV.

The genes are TRBV7-9 and TRBJ2-5; D ambiguous. This CDR3 is built from 13 residues. Trimming left V 0 bases short and J 5 bases short, with 7 bases between. CDR1 SEHNR and CDR2 FQNEAQ come from the germline V gene (reference sequence). The CDR3 DNA follows: TGTGCCAGCAGCTTAGCGTTTAGCGAGACCCAGTACTTC. Amino acids: CASSLAFSETQYF.

The chain employs TRBV28 and TRBJ1-3, with D tentatively TRBD1 (6 bases). The CDR3 runs 16 residues. Germline lookup yields CDR1 MDHEN and CDR2 SYDVKM. Trimming shortened V by 6 bases and J by 0 bases, and 15 bases separated the two germline ends. CDR3: CASRAGHAYSGNTIYF. CDR3 DNA sequence: TGTGCCAGCAGAGCGGGACACGCTTACTCTGGAAACACCATATATTTT.

This rearrangement joins TRBV15 to TRBJ2-7; possible D gene TRBD2, 5 bases. The CDR3 totals 13 residues. Germline V gene sequence: CDR1 LNHNV, CDR2 YYDKDF (reference sequence). V lost 0 bases and J 3 bases, leaving 6 bases between the germline ends. The CDR3 region is CATSRDRDYEQYF. The CDR3 DNA is TGTGCCACCAGCAGAGATCGGGACTACGAGCAGTACTTC.

This chain uses TRBV28 with TRBJ1-1; D remains unclear. CDR3 length: 14 residues. The V gene's germline CDR1 is MDHEN and CDR2 SYDVKM. Deletions cut 4 bases from V and 0 bases from J, with 9 bases between. The CDR3 spells CASSWELVNTEAFF. The CDR3 DNA reads TGTGCCAGCAGTTGGGAGCTGGTGAACACTGAAGCTTTCTTT.

The chain joins TRBV6-1 to TRBJ2-7; 8 bases map to TRBD1. Germline CDR1 is MNHNS and CDR2 is SASEGT. This CDR3 has 15 amino acids. The J segment lost 2 bases and the V segment lost 2 bases, leaving 5 bases of the junction unmatched. DNA of the CDR3: TGTGCCAGCAGTGAATACGAGACAGGGGCCTACGAGCAGTACTTC. This gives the protein CASSEYETGAYEQYF.

This chain joins TRBV15 and TRBJ1-2; D not certain. The CDR3 totals 13 residues. Trimming stripped 0 bases from V and 4 bases from J, with 6 bases between. Germline V CDR1 and CDR2: LNHNV, YYDKDF (reference sequence). The CDR3 DNA sequence: TGTGCCACCAGCAGAGATCGGGGCTATGGCTACACCTTC. Its protein is CATSRDRGYGYTF.

The CDR3 loop is CASSQELRGVYSAGETQYF. In nucleotides, the CDR3 is TGTGCCAGCAGCCAAGAGCTACGGGGGGTTTACTCCGCGGGGGAGACCCAGTACTTC. V usage is TRBV4-2 and J usage is TRBJ2-5; 7 bases fit TRBD2. Germline CDR1 and CDR2: LGHNA and YNFKEQ. The length of the CDR3 is 19 residues. J gave up 5 bases and V 0 bases, and 18 bases lay outside the gene matches.

The genes are TRBV10-3 and TRBJ1-1; the D gene is possibly TRBD1 (5 bases). V lost 4 bases to trimming and J lost 5 bases, with 17 bases between them. Germline V gene data show CDR1 as ENHRY and CDR2 as SYGVKD. This CDR3 has 15 residues. The CDR3 here is CAISGSEQALTEAFF. CDR3 in DNA: TGTGCCATCAGTGGGTCCGAACAGGCATTGACTGAAGCTTTCTTT.

The rearrangement joins TRBV5-1 to TRBJ2-1; TRBD2 matches at 14 bases. V trimming: 7 bases; J trimming: 5 bases; junction bases outside the gene matches: 5. CDR3 size: 15 residues. Germline lookup yields CDR1 SGHRS and CDR2 YFSETQ. DNA for the CDR3: TGCGCCAGCCGACTAGCGGGGGGGCCAAACAATGAGCAGTTCTTC. As protein: CASRLAGGPNNEQFF.